These 19 T cell receptor beta chains came from one sample sequenced in a study of T cell responses to AZD1222 COVID-19 vaccine. The protocol was immunoSEQ multiplex PCR, while the TCRdb copy is restricted to in-frame clones and leaves out a portion. This repertoire shows over 85,000 clones, about 85% found once; its top ten account for around 3%. The sequences come from peripheral blood, collected on day 0 of AZD1222 vaccination. The receptor set was obtained from an adult in good health.

The chain is built from TRBV30 and TRBJ2-3; tentative D call: TRBD2 (5 bases). Looked up from germline, CDR1 is GTSNPN and CDR2 is SVGIG (reference sequence). The CDR3 loop spans 15 amino acids. The ends were cut back, 2 bases at V and 6 bases at J, with 18 bases in the middle. CDR3 sequence: CAWSPEASKRDTQYF. CDR3 in DNA: TGTGCCTGGAGTCCGGAGGCTTCCAAGAGGGATACGCAGTATTTT. Based on the CDR3 plus reference TRBV30 and TRBJ2-3, the full variable domain is SQTIHQWPATLVQPVGSPLSLECTVEGTSNPNLYWYRQAAGRGLQLLFYSVGIGQISSEVPQNLSASRPQDRQFILSSKKLLLSDSGFYLCAWSPEASKRDTQYFGPGTRLTVL.

To note about this clone: This sample also contains other DNA sequences that code for the same CDR3. The chain couples TRBV28 to TRBJ2-5; unclear D gene. The CDR3 runs 11 residues. With 3 bases removed from V and 3 bases from J, the gap between germline ends came to 2 bases. Per germline, CDR1 MDHEN and CDR2 SYDVKM. CDR3 sequence: CASSLEETQYF. The CDR3 nucleotides are TGTGCCAGCAGTTTGGAAGAGACCCAGTACTTC. The variable domain in full, with the rest retrieved from reference TRBV28 and TRBJ2-5, is DVKVTQSSRYLVKRTGEKVFLECVQDMDHENMFWYRQDPGLGLRLIYFSYDVKMKEKGDIPEGYSVSREKKERFSLILESASTNQTSMYLCASSLEETQYFGPGTRLLVL.

The DNA for the CDR3 is TGCAGCGTTGAAGCTACGAGATATGGCTACACCTTC. It codes for CSVEATRYGYTF. The rearrangement joins TRBV29-1 to TRBJ1-2; D remains unclear. The germline V and J ends were trimmed by 1 base and 5 bases, with 8 bases remaining between them. The CDR3 is made up of 12 amino acids. Per germline, CDR1 SQVTM and CDR2 ANQGSEA.

The gene calls are TRBV25-1 and TRBJ1-6, with a possible D match to TRBD1 (6 bases). Trimming pared 6 bases from V and 7 bases from J, leaving 10 bases between. The length of the CDR3 is 13 residues. Per germline, CDR1 MGHDK and CDR2 SYGVNS. The CDR3 DNA is TGTGCCAGCAGGCCTACAGGGAATTCACCCCTCCACTTT. Translating gives CASRPTGNSPLHF.

The chain joins TRBV3-1 (or the pseudogene TRBV3-2) to TRBJ2-1; 12 bases fit TRBD1. Germline V gene sequence: CDR1 LGHDT, CDR2 YNNKEL (reference sequence). The CDR3 is 17 residues long. The junction had 12 bases not matched to a gene; V was cut back by 5 bases and J by 7 bases. The CDR3: CASSIHRDRGRRNEQFF. The CDR3 bases are TGTGCCAGCAGCATTCACCGGGACAGGGGGCGTCGAAATGAGCAGTTCTTC.

This clone was picked up one time. This sequence joins TRBV7-9 and TRBJ1-1, with TRBD1 identical over 9 bases. After removal of 5 bases from V and 6 bases from J, the junction contained 10 bases not matched to a gene. Germline-derived CDR1 and CDR2 are SEHNR and FQNEAQ (reference sequence). The CDR3 has 15 residues. CDR3 region: CASSHRDREGSEAFF. The CDR3, as DNA: TGTGCCAGCAGCCACCGGGACAGGGAGGGGTCTGAAGCTTTCTTT. Full variable domain (rest looked up from reference TRBV7-9 and TRBJ1-1): DTGVSQNPRHKITKRGQNVTFRCDPISEHNRLYWYRQTLGQGPEFLTYFQNEAQLEKSRLLSDRFSAERPKGSFSTLEIQRTEQGDSAMYLCASSHRDREGSEAFFGQGTRLTVV.

This chain's CDR3 is CASSPRGITEAFF. CDR3 nucleotides: TGTGCCAGCAGCCCCCGCGGGATCACTGAAGCTTTCTTT. The chain uses TRBV9 and TRBJ1-1; no definite D call. Trimming cost V 4 bases and J 4 bases, with 11 bases left between them. The CDR3 sequence is 13 residues long. The germline V gene has CDR1 SGDLS and CDR2 YYNGEE.

This clone was observed a few times. This sequence joins TRBV4-3 and TRBJ1-1, with a tentative D call TRBD1 (6 bases). There are 15 residues in the CDR3. Trimming removed 1 base at V and 6 bases at J, with 15 bases between. Germline assignment: CDR1 LGHNA and CDR2 YSLEER. The CDR3 is CASSQGTAPGAEAFF. The CDR3 DNA sequence: TGCGCCAGCAGCCAAGGTACAGCTCCAGGGGCTGAAGCTTTCTTT.

The table lists this clone with a count of one. The V and J genes are TRBV6-5 and TRBJ1-5; D unclear. Germline lookup yields CDR1 MNHEY and CDR2 SVGAGI. Trimming cost V 5 bases and J 7 bases, with 12 bases left between them. The CDR3 length is 13 residues. The CDR3 DNA follows: TGTGCCAGCAGTCAGGAGCCCCGCCAGCCCCAGCATTTT. Translated: CASSQEPRQPQHF.

V gene TRBV5-8 combines with J gene TRBJ1-2, with D maybe TRBD1 (5 bases). The V and J ends lost 4 bases and 2 bases respectively, with 15 bases between them. CDR1 and CDR2 from the germline V gene are SGHTS and YDEGEE. The CDR3 contains 15 residues. In DNA, the CDR3 is TGTGCCAGCAGCCCGTGGACTCGGGGGAACTATGGCTACACCTTC. Protein sequence: CASSPWTRGNYGYTF. Together with reference TRBV5-8 and TRBJ1-2, the CDR3 gives the full variable domain: EAGVTQSPTHLIKTRGQQATLRCSPISGHTSVYWYQQALGLGLQFLLWYDEGEERNRGNFPPRFSGRQFPNYSSELNVNALELEDSALYLCASSPWTRGNYGYTFGSGTRLTVV.

This chain's CDR3 is CATGWGLRGTGELFF. In DNA form, the CDR3 reads TGTGCCACAGGTTGGGGTCTACGAGGCACCGGGGAGCTGTTTTTT. V is TRBV6-6 and J is TRBJ2-2; D is unresolved. This CDR3 spans 15 amino acids. The germline V gene has CDR1 MNHNY and CDR2 SVGAGI (reference sequence). V was clipped by 10 bases and J by 4 bases, with 19 bases between them.

The V gene is TRBV5-1, the J gene TRBJ1-5; D gene unclear. CDR3 length equals 15 residues. V dropped 4 bases and J dropped 2 bases, with 13 bases sitting between them. Per the germline V gene, CDR1 is SGHRS and CDR2 is YFSETQ. The CDR3 sequence: CASSPDGGGNQPQHF. In nucleotides, the CDR3 is TGCGCCAGCAGCCCAGACGGTGGTGGCAATCAGCCCCAGCATTTT.

This clone has a single count. CDR3 loop: CASRASGSSYEQYF. Written as DNA, the CDR3 is TGTGCCAGCAGAGCTAGCGGGAGCTCCTACGAGCAGTACTTC. This sequence joins TRBV11-2 and TRBJ2-7; 10 bases align to TRBD2. V gave up 6 bases and J gave up 0 bases; unmatched junction bases: 2. This CDR3 spans 14 amino acids. CDR1 is SGHAT, CDR2 FQNNGV, per germline.

The chain carries TRBV6-4 and TRBJ2-6, with TRBD1 matching over 8 bases. Germline CDR1 and CDR2: MRHNA and SNTAGT. CDR3 length: 16 residues. J was trimmed by 0 bases and V by 4 bases; bases with no gene match: 2. The CDR3: CASSGDRGSGANVLTF. In nucleotides, the CDR3 is TGTGCCAGCAGTGGAGACAGGGGCTCTGGGGCCAACGTCCTGACTTTC.

Only one count was recorded for this clone. The chain uses TRBV15 and TRBJ2-7; either TRBD1 or TRBD2 may supply D (6 bases each). This CDR3 comprises 15 residues. With 0 bases removed from V and 0 bases from J, the gap between germline ends came to 9 bases. In germline, CDR1 is LNHNV, CDR2 YYDKDF (reference sequence). The CDR3 here is CATSREWGASYEQYF. The CDR3 region has the DNA TGTGCCACCAGCAGAGAGTGGGGGGCCTCCTACGAGCAGTACTTC.

Only one count was recorded for this clone. The chain links TRBV29-1 to TRBJ2-7; 12 bases line up with TRBD2. The V gene's germline CDR1 is SQVTM and CDR2 ANQGSEA. Unmatched junction bases numbered 3, after V lost 5 bases and J lost 4 bases. The CDR3 consists of 13 residues. This CDR3 reads CSVWTSGTYEQYF. Written as DNA, the CDR3 is TGCAGCGTTTGGACTAGCGGGACTTACGAGCAGTACTTC.

The CDR3 is CASSLGTGLEGQPQHF. The CDR3 region has the DNA TGTGCCAGCAGCCTAGGGACAGGTCTAGAGGGTCAGCCCCAGCATTTT. This rearrangement joins TRBV5-6 to TRBJ1-5, with 8 bases fitting TRBD1. CDR3 size: 16 residues. J was trimmed by 6 bases and V by 4 bases; bases with no gene match: 12. Germline assignment: CDR1 SGHDT and CDR2 YYEEEE.

The genes are TRBV2 and TRBJ2-7; the D is unclear. In germline, CDR1 is SNHLY, CDR2 FYNNEI. Trimming stripped 6 bases from V and 4 bases from J, with 13 bases between. CDR3 length equals 13 residues. In DNA, the CDR3 is TGTGCCAGCAGCTCCTGGGCGGTGTACGAGCAGTACTTC. Amino acids: CASSSWAVYEQYF.

The chain recombines TRBV4-2 with TRBJ1-4; TRBD1 aligns across 7 bases. The germline V gene encodes CDR1 LGHNA and CDR2 YNFKEQ. V gave up 6 bases and J gave up 7 bases; unmatched junction bases: 14. The CDR3 loop spans 16 amino acids. The CDR3 sequence is CASSRTSGTDIEKLFF. The CDR3 region has the DNA TGTGCCAGCAGTCGAACCTCCGGGACAGATATTGAAAAACTGTTTTTT.